This T cell receptor beta chain was documented in a study of cytotoxic CD8 clonotypes in ibrutinib-treated CLL. Regarding the study as a whole: Baseline clonality, higher than in age-matched healthy donors, tracked circulating CD8+ T-cell counts. Clonality, elevated at ibrutinib response, dropped back toward baseline at progression.

As for this clone: Its specificity is not known.

Per the germline V gene, CDR1 is ENHRY and CDR2 is SYGVKD. The CDR3 is made up of 16 amino acids. Unmatched junction bases numbered 17, after V lost 10 bases and J lost 4 bases. Measured with immunoSEQ multiplex PCR; TCRdb has only the in-frame clones, and not every one. Among over 65,000 clones, approximately 70% were seen once, and the ten largest hold roughly 6%. V is TRBV10-3 and J is TRBJ2-7; 9 positions match TRBD2. The specimen was PBMCs, collected after 12 months of ibrutinib treatment. This TCR came from a human donor with chronic lymphocytic leukemia. CDR3 in DNA: TGTGCCACCAAGGAAAAGACTAGCGGACGTTCTTACGAGCAGTACTTC. Protein product: CATKEKTSGRSYEQYF.